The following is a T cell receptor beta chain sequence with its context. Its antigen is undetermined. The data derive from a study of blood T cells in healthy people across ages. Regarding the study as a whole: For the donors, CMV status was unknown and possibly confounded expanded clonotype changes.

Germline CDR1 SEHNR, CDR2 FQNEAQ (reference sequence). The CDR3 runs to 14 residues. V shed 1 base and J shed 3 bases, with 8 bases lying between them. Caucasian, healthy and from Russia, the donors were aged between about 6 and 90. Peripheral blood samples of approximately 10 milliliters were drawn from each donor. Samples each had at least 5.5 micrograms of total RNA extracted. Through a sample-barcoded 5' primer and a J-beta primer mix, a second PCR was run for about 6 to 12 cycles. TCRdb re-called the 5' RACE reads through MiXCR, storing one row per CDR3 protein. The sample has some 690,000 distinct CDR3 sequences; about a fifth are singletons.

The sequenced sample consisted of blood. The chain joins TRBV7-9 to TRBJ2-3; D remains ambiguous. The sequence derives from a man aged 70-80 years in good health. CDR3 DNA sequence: TGTGCCAGCAGCTTAGGGGGTGAGACAGATACGCAGTATTTT. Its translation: CASSLGGETDTQYF.